The TCR beta chain under discussion was sequenced for a study of blood T cell repertoires in COVID-19. As for the study in general: Whether acute or convalescent, the COVID-19 samples came from the United States, Italy and Spain.

How the authors handled the data: Reference gene primer amplification in the assay estimated nucleated cell counts. The protocol was immunoSEQ multiplex PCR, while the TCRdb copy is restricted to in-frame clones and leaves out a portion. V and J calls and clone size are given by that table; D and trimming were obtained from the DNA. The table has 100,000 to 140,000 clones, around 88% seen once. The TCR sequence derives from a man aged 50-59 years with active or convalescent COVID-19. The sequenced sample was peripheral blood.

CDR3 protein: CASSLLAVAVGYTF. CDR3 nucleotides: TGTGCCAGCAGTTTATTAGCGGTTGCGGTAGGCTACACCTTC. This sequence joins TRBV28 and TRBJ1-2; D is unclear. This CDR3 is 14 amino acids long. Trimming removed 1 base at V and 8 bases at J, with 14 bases between. Germline V lookup: CDR1 MDHEN, CDR2 SYDVKM.